These 7 T cell receptor beta chains came from one sample sequenced in a study of blood T cell repertoires in COVID-19. Generated by immunoSEQ multiplex PCR, the TCRdb table keeps only in-frame clones and is missing some. The data hold about 350,000 clones, with more than 75% observed a single time. Sequenced: PBMCs or T cells enriched from blood (not recorded which). The receptors were gathered from a woman aged 25 to 45 who had recovered from COVID-19.

The chain has TRBV10-1 and TRBJ2-2; 7 nucleotides align to TRBD1. From germline, CDR1 is WNHNN and CDR2 SYGVQD (reference sequence). The CDR3 runs 14 residues. Germline trimming cut 2 bases from V and 6 bases from J; bases unmatched to any gene: 3. CDR3 in amino acids: CASSESQGAGELFF. Written as DNA, the CDR3 is TGCGCCAGCAGTGAGAGTCAGGGGGCCGGGGAGCTGTTTTTT.

This chain links TRBV5-1 with TRBJ1-4; TRBD1 might be the D (5 bases). The CDR3 has 15 amino acids. From germline, CDR1 is SGHRS and CDR2 YFSETQ. V was shortened by 3 bases and J by 0 bases, with 9 bases between the two germline ends. The CDR3 is CASSSQTATNEKLFF. The CDR3 DNA reads as TGCGCCAGCAGCTCCCAGACAGCAACTAATGAAAAACTGTTTTTT.

The V and J genes are TRBV28 and TRBJ1-1, with a possible D match to TRBD1 (6 bases). The CDR3 contains 15 residues. Germline V gene sequence: CDR1 MDHEN, CDR2 SYDVKM. Trimming cost V 6 bases and J 4 bases, with 18 bases left between them. The CDR3 loop is CASSDFRGGGTEAFF. In DNA, the CDR3 is TGTGCCAGCAGCGATTTCAGGGGCGGGGGCACTGAAGCTTTCTTT. Drawing the rest from reference TRBV28 and TRBJ1-1, the complete variable domain is DVKVTQSSRYLVKRTGEKVFLECVQDMDHENMFWYRQDPGLGLRLIYFSYDVKMKEKGDIPEGYSVSREKKERFSLILESASTNQTSMYLCASSDFRGGGTEAFFGQGTRLTVV.

The chain is built from TRBV18 and TRBJ2-4; D call uncertain. This CDR3 has 10 amino acids. Germline V gene sequence: CDR1 KGHSH, CDR2 LQKENI. V dropped 6 bases and J dropped 7 bases, with 4 bases sitting between them. DNA for the CDR3: TGTGCCAGCTCCCTGAACATTCAGTACTTC. It encodes CASSLNIQYF.

This chain links TRBV7-2 with TRBJ1-4; 8 bases line up with TRBD1. Trimming at V came to 1 base and at J to 8 bases, leaving 6 bases not matched to a gene. This CDR3 has 15 amino acids. Germline CDR1 SGHTA, CDR2 FQGNSA. The CDR3 loop reads CASSLEAGGNEKLFF. The CDR3 DNA reads as TGTGCCAGCAGCTTAGAGGCAGGGGGCAACGAAAAACTGTTTTTT.

V and J are TRBV19 and TRBJ1-5; D is unresolved. Germline CDR1 LNHDA, CDR2 SQIVND (reference sequence). CDR3 length equals 17 residues. V lost 7 bases and J lost 11, with 30 bases in between. The CDR3 spells CASMDLAGQLPTGAQHF. The DNA for the CDR3 is TGTGCCAGTATGGATCTTGCGGGCCAGCTGCCAACCGGGGCCCAGCATTTT.

V and J are TRBV5-1 and TRBJ2-1, with 10 bases fitting TRBD1. J was trimmed by 2 bases and V by 0 bases; bases with no gene match: 2. CDR3 length: 16 amino acids. From germline, CDR1 is SGHRS and CDR2 YFSETQ. Here the CDR3 DNA reads TGCGCCAGCAGCTTGGGGACAGGGGGAACCTACAATGAGCAGTTCTTC. It encodes CASSLGTGGTYNEQFF.